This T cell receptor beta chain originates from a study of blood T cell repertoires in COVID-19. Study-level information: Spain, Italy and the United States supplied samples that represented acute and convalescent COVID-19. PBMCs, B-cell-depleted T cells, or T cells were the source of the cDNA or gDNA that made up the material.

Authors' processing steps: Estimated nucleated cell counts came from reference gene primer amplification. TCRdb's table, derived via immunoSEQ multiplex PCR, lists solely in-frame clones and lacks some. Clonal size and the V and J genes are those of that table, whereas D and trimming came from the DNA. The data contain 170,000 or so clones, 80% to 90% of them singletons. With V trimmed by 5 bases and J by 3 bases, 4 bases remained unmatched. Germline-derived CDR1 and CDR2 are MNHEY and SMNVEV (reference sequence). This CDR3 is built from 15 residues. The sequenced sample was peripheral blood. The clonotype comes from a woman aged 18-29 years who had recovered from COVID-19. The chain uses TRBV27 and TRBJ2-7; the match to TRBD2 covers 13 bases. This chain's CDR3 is CASSPGLAGYYEQYV. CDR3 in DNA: TGTGCCAGCAGTCCGGGACTAGCGGGATACTACGAGCAGTACGTC.